The clone carrying this T cell receptor (beta chain) came up many times. Antigen unknown. The read finishes 3 residues shy of the CDR3 end, and the germline J gene is used to complete it. The CDR3 totals 15 residues. The germline V gene has CDR1 SGHVS and CDR2 FQNEAQ. V lost 2 bases and J 0 bases, leaving 8 bases between the germline ends. The data are from a study of T cell clonality in common variable immunodeficiency. All CVID subjects were on immunoglobulin replacement for at least one year. TCRdb keeps only in-frame clones here, not all; method: immunoSEQ multiplex PCR. The repertoire consists of about 33,000 clones, none detected only once. Notes on the study in general: CVID subjects had higher TCRbeta clonality than healthy controls, most marked in about a third. Fewer deletions and N-nucleotide insertions were reportedly seen in common variable immunodeficiency TCR beta sequences.

Sequenced sample: peripheral blood mononuclear cells. This rearrangement joins TRBV7-8 to TRBJ1-3; D is perhaps TRBD1 (5 bases). The receptor was isolated from a human donor with common variable immunodeficiency. The sequenced CDR3 bases are TGTGCCAGCAGCTTATCCGGGGGCTCTGGAAACACC. This translates into CASSLSGGSGNT. The whole CDR3 reads CASSLSGGSGNTIYF.